These 21 T cell receptor beta chains came from one sample sequenced in a study of blood T cell repertoires in COVID-19. Sequencing used immunoSEQ multiplex PCR; TCRdb keeps in-frame clones, though not all of them. Counted here are about 73,000 clones, roughly 84% occurring once; the ten biggest clones make up roughly 2.5%. Sequences were obtained from peripheral blood. These receptors originate from a man aged 80 or over with active or convalescent COVID-19.

This clone was seen a handful of times. The V and J genes are TRBV3-1 (or the pseudogene TRBV3-2) and TRBJ2-4, with 7 bases identical to TRBD1. Germline V lookup: CDR1 LGHDT, CDR2 YNNKEL (reference sequence). This CDR3 is 13 amino acids long. With V trimmed by 5 bases and J by 9 bases, 7 bases remained unmatched. The CDR3 here is CASSTPPGGIQYF. CDR3 nucleotides: TGTGCCAGCAGCACACCCCCAGGGGGCATTCAGTACTTC.

A single count supports this clone. V is TRBV6-6 and J is TRBJ2-7; 9 positions match TRBD1. The ends lost 6 bases at V and 6 bases at J; junction bases unmatched: 6. The CDR3 loop spans 13 amino acids. CDR1 MNHNY and CDR2 SVGAGI come from the germline V gene (reference sequence). The CDR3 DNA reads TGTGCCAGCAGAACGGGACAGGGTTCCGAGCAGTACTTC. Its protein product is CASRTGQGSEQYF.

This sequence joins TRBV5-1 and TRBJ2-1, with D perhaps TRBD2 (6 bases). This CDR3 is 19 amino acids long. The germline gives CDR1 SGHRS, CDR2 YFSETQ. V lost 0 bases, J lost 0 bases, and 19 bases lay in between. CDR3 DNA: TGCGCCAGCAGCTTGGCCCCGGCGGGGCAAACGAGCTCCTACAATGAGCAGTTCTTC. Protein product: CASSLAPAGQTSSYNEQFF.

This chain connects TRBV11-2 to TRBJ2-7; 12 bases agree with TRBD2. Losses at the gene ends were 5 bases for V and 5 bases for J; bases not matched to a gene: 7. The CDR3 extends over 15 amino acids. From germline, CDR1 is SGHAT and CDR2 FQNNGV. The CDR3 DNA reads as TGTGCCAGCAGCACCGCGGGACTAGCGGGCCACGAGCAGTACTTC. It codes for CASSTAGLAGHEQYF.

The genes are TRBV5-1 and TRBJ2-7; weak D call: TRBD2 (5 bases). The V end lost 4 bases, the J end lost 6 bases, and 23 bases lay between the germline ends. The CDR3 contains 16 residues. The germline V gene encodes CDR1 SGHRS and CDR2 YFSETQ. This chain's CDR3 is CASSGGKTSGIGEQYF. Written as DNA, the CDR3 is TGCGCCAGCAGCGGAGGAAAGACATCCGGAATCGGCGAGCAGTACTTC.

The chain couples TRBV2 to TRBJ2-6, with D perhaps matching TRBD2 (6 bases). CDR1 SNHLY and CDR2 FYNNEI come from the germline V gene. There are 16 residues in the CDR3. The ends were cut back, 8 bases at V and 0 bases at J, with 14 bases in the middle. CDR3 sequence (DNA): TGTGCCAGCCATCGGGAGCGTCTCTCTGGGGCCAACGTCCTGACTTTC. Amino acid sequence: CASHRERLSGANVLTF. Full variable domain (missing parts from reference TRBV2 and TRBJ2-6): EPEVTQTPSHQVTQMGQEVILRCVPISNHLYFYWYRQILGQKVEFLVSFYNNEISEKSEIFDDQFSVERPDGSNFTLKIRSTKLEDSAMYFCASHRERLSGANVLTFGAGSRLTVL.

The chain has TRBV2 and TRBJ1-1, with TRBD1 as a possible D gene (5 bases). V lost 4 bases to trimming and J lost 6 bases, with 15 bases between them. The germline V gene has CDR1 SNHLY and CDR2 FYNNEI. The CDR3 is 14 residues long. The CDR3, as DNA: TGTGCCAGCAGTGGCCGTCCAGGGAATGCTGAAGCTTTCTTT. Encoded protein: CASSGRPGNAEAFF.

This rearrangement joins TRBV11-2 to TRBJ2-3, with 11 positions matching TRBD1. Germline assignment: CDR1 SGHAT and CDR2 FQNNGV. CDR3 length: 16 amino acids. V gave up 6 bases and J gave up 4 bases; unmatched junction bases: 9. The CDR3 loop reads CASRSSGTGGADTQYF. The CDR3 nucleotides are TGTGCCAGCAGGTCCTCCGGGACAGGGGGGGCAGATACGCAGTATTTT.

The rearrangement uses TRBV6-1 and TRBJ2-3; maybe TRBD1 (7 bases). Trimming shortened V by 4 bases and J by 4 bases, and 18 bases separated the two germline ends. The CDR3 sequence is 16 residues long. Germline V gives CDR1 MNHNS, CDR2 SASEGT. In DNA, the CDR3 is TGTGCCAGCAGTGCGGGGGCAGGGGGGTTGGCAGATACGCAGTATTTT. Translating gives CASSAGAGGLADTQYF.

V gene TRBV13 combines with J gene TRBJ2-7; no definite D call. Germline values: CDR1 PRHDT, CDR2 FYEKMQ (reference sequence). V was pared by 2 bases and J by 0 bases, with 5 bases between. The CDR3 is 13 residues long. The CDR3 DNA is TGTGCCAGCAGCTTATATTCCTCCTACGAGCAGTACTTC. Translating gives CASSLYSSYEQYF.

In its sample, this clone was seen a few times. The chain has TRBV4-2 and TRBJ1-4, with a weak D call TRBD1 (6 bases). The CDR3 loop spans 15 amino acids. The V end lost 3 bases, the J end lost 7 bases, and 15 bases lay between the germline ends. The germline gives CDR1 LGHNA, CDR2 YNFKEQ. The CDR3 DNA is TGTGCCAGCAGCCAGTCCAGGGGTCACGGTGAAAAACTGTTTTTT. Translated, it gives CASSQSRGHGEKLFF.

The count of this clone is one. The chain has TRBV5-5 and TRBJ2-7; 8 bases fit TRBD1. With 2 bases clipped from V and 3 bases from J, the junction kept 7 bases outside the gene matches. The CDR3 covers 15 residues. In germline, CDR1 is SGHKS, CDR2 YYEKEE (reference sequence). The CDR3 DNA reads as TGTGCCAGCAGCTTAGGGCCAGGGGGCAACTACGAGCAGTACTTC. This translates into CASSLGPGGNYEQYF.

This rearrangement joins TRBV7-5 to TRBJ2-1; the tabulated D call, TRBD2, remains unverified against the DNA. TRBV7-5 is marked as a pseudogene. The CDR3 has 19 amino acids. The DNA of the CDR3 is TGTGCCAGAAGGCGACAGGGGGCCAGCGGGAGGGCGTTGCACAATGAGCAGTTCTTC. This codes for CARRRQGASGRALHNEQFF.

V usage is TRBV19 and J usage is TRBJ2-3; 10 bases match TRBD1. Germline values: CDR1 LNHDA, CDR2 SQIVND (reference sequence). V shed 5 bases and J 3 bases; nucleotides not matched to a gene: 5. This CDR3 is built from 15 residues. CDR3 nucleotides: TGTGCCAGTAGTCCCCGGGACAGGGGAACAGATACGCAGTATTTT. As protein: CASSPRDRGTDTQYF.

This clone was seen a single time. CDR3 bases: TGTGCCAGCAGCCCCCGACTAGCGGGAGGAATACTCAATGAGCAGTTCTTC. Translating gives CASSPRLAGGILNEQFF. This chain connects TRBV7-2 to TRBJ2-1; 13 nucleotides line up with TRBD2. The CDR3 loop spans 17 amino acids. The V segment lost 5 bases and the J segment 6 bases; nucleotides outside the gene matches: 10. Per germline, CDR1 SGHTA and CDR2 FQGNSA.

The chain carries TRBV18 and TRBJ1-1; a possible D gene is TRBD1 (5 bases). There are 14 residues in the CDR3. The V end lost 1 base, the J end lost 5 bases, and 11 bases lay between the germline ends. The germline gives CDR1 KGHSH, CDR2 LQKENI. The CDR3 DNA follows: TGTGCCAGCTCACCACAAGGGGCGGGAACTGAAGCTTTCTTT. This codes for CASSPQGAGTEAFF.

The V call is TRBV28, the J call TRBJ2-5, with 10 bases lining up with TRBD1. Germline lookup yields CDR1 MDHEN and CDR2 SYDVKM. There are 16 residues in the CDR3. After removal of 2 bases from V and 7 bases from J, the junction contained 10 bases not matched to a gene. Here the CDR3 reads CASSLGRRDRGRTQYF. The CDR3 DNA reads as TGTGCCAGCAGTTTAGGGCGCCGGGACAGGGGACGGACCCAGTACTTC.

The rearrangement uses TRBV2 and TRBJ2-3; TRBD1 matches 7 bases. Germline-derived CDR1 and CDR2 are SNHLY and FYNNEI. CDR3 size: 14 residues. J lost 6 bases, V lost 6 bases, and 9 bases had no gene match. CDR3 coding DNA: TGTGCCAGCAGGCCGCGACAGGGAAAGGATACGCAGTATTTT. It codes for CASRPRQGKDTQYF.

This clone was counted a few times. V and J are TRBV2 and TRBJ1-4, with D possibly matching TRBD1 (5 bases). The CDR3 length is 12 residues. The germline CDR1 and CDR2 sequences are SNHLY and FYNNEI. V shed 4 bases and J shed 9 bases, with 9 bases lying between them. The CDR3: CASSGGEKKLFF. The CDR3 DNA reads TGTGCCAGCAGTGGGGGGGAAAAAAAACTGTTTTTT.

The V and J genes are TRBV4-1 and TRBJ2-3; D is possibly TRBD1 (5 bases). Trimming left V 2 bases short and J 2 bases short, with 14 bases between. Germline-derived CDR1 and CDR2 are MGHRA and YSYEKL. CDR3 length equals 16 residues. The CDR3 DNA reads TGCGCCAGCAGCCAAAGCAGGGCAGGGAACACAGATACGCAGTATTTT. Its translation: CASSQSRAGNTDTQYF.

The CDR3 DNA reads as TGTGCCTGGAGGGCCTCAGGGGCAGGGGCCAACGTCCTGACTTTC. Translating it yields CAWRASGAGANVLTF. The chain has TRBV30 and TRBJ2-6; tentative D call: TRBD1 (6 bases). Germline V gene lookup returns CDR1 GTSNPN and CDR2 SVGIG (reference sequence). Between the trimmed V and J ends, which lost 3 bases and 4 bases, there was a span of 13 bases. This CDR3 is built from 15 residues.